This T cell receptor (beta chain) was obtained from a study of tumor-infiltrating lymphocytes in primary liver carcinoma. Across the whole study: The study enrolled male and female patients aged 30 to 69 years.

Each 20-30 mg portion of unsorted bulk tissue served as the source for co-extraction of RNA and DNA. The study enrolled treatment-naive patients with chronic HBV infection. For this clonotype: Its antigen is still unknown. Germline and junction disagree at one end, which may indicate a read error.

Synthesis of TCR beta cDNA was carried out from approximately 500 ng total RNA with a constant-region primer. Slightly modified ARM-PCR with three nested multiplex PCR rounds yielded TCR beta libraries. Both of the initial two PCR rounds ran for around 10 cycles and employed TRBV1-TRBV30 forward primers alongside a C-beta reverse primer. MiXCR was run by TCRdb on the multiplex PCR reads, yielding one entry per CDR3 protein. The sample yields approximately 47,000 distinct CDR3 sequences, around three quarters seen once. Study-level points and caveats: Tumors significantly exceeded blood in top-250-clone fraction (p = 0.039).

This CDR3 is 14 amino acids long. Sample: liver tumor tissue from sampling region 3. Subset denoted: tumor region T3, left-lateral pole. The gene calls are TRBV12-3 or TRBV12-4 and TRBJ2-7; D not certain. The TCR comes from a man between 35 and 55 years old with primary liver carcinoma and hepatitis B virus infection. CDR3 in amino acids: CAGSPPSLSYEQYF. The CDR3 nucleotides read TGTGCCGGCAGTCCCCCTAGTTTATCTTACGAGCAGTACTTC.